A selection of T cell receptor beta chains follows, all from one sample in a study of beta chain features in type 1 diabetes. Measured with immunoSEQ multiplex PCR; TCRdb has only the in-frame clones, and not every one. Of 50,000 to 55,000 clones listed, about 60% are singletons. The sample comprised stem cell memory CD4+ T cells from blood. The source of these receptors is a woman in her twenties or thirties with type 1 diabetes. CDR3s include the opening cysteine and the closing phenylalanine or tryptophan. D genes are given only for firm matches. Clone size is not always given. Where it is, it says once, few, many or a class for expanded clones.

TGCGCCAGCAGCCACGCCGGGACAGGGAACACCGGGGAGCTGTTTTTT	CASSHAGTGNTGELFF	NA	TRBV5-1	TRBJ2-2	TRBD1
TGTGCCAGCTCAACAGACAGGGGGTACTATGGCTACACCTTC	CASSTDRGYYGYTF	NA	TRBV18	TRBJ1-2	TRBD1
TGTGCCAGCAGTTCACCCGGGTACGCAAATGAGCAGTTCTTC	CASSSPGYANEQFF	few	TRBV28	TRBJ2-1	NA
TGTGCCACCTTAAATTCGAGCAGGGGGCCAGGGGAGCTGTTTTTT	CATLNSSRGPGELFF	NA	TRBV15	TRBJ2-2	TRBD1
TGTGCCAGCAGCTTAGGTAGCTACAATGAGCAGTTCTTC	CASSLGSYNEQFF	NA	TRBV7-9	TRBJ2-1	NA
TGTGCCAGCCCGGGACAGGGGAACACTGAAGCTTTCTTT	CASPGQGNTEAFF	NA	TRBV28	TRBJ1-1	TRBD1
TGTGCCAGCAGTTCCTCCGGGACTAGCGGGAGTTACAATGAGCAGTTCTTC	CASSSSGTSGSYNEQFF	NA	TRBV27	TRBJ2-1	TRBD2
TGCAGCGCCAAACGACTGATCAACAATGAGCAGTTCTTC	CSAKRLINNEQFF	NA	TRBV29-1	TRBJ2-1	NA
TGTGCCAGCAGCCCACAGGGGGGGGCCAAAAACATTCAGTACTTC	CASSPQGGAKNIQYF	NA	TRBV28	TRBJ2-4	NA
TGTGCCAGCAGCCCCCAGACAGCCACTGAAGCTTTCTTT	CASSPQTATEAFF	NA	TRBV7-3	TRBJ1-1	NA
TGTGCCAGCAGCGTAGCCGGACTAGCGGGTTACACCGGGGAGCTGTTTTTT	CASSVAGLAGYTGELFF	NA	TRBV9	TRBJ2-2	TRBD2
TGTGCCAGCAGCTTGAGTTACGAGCAGTACTTC	CASSLSYEQYF	NA	TRBV7-8	TRBJ2-7	NA
TGTGCCAGCAGCCGACAGGGCGTAGATGCCCCGTTCAACTTT	CASSRQGVDAPFNF	NA	TRBV5-6	TRBJ1-3	TRBD1
TGTGCCAGCAGGGGACTAGCGGGAGAGGGCTCCTACAATGAGCAGTTCTTC	CASRGLAGEGSYNEQFF	NA	TRBV5-4	TRBJ2-1	TRBD2
TGTGCCAGCAGTTTCCAAAGGACAGGGCCAGATACGCAGTATTTT	CASSFQRTGPDTQYF	NA	TRBV6-5	TRBJ2-3	TRBD1
TGCGCCAGCAGCCGTCCGGGACTAGCGGGAGGGCCCTCCGGGGAGCTGTTTTTT	CASSRPGLAGGPSGELFF	NA	TRBV5-1	TRBJ2-2	TRBD2
TGTGCCAGCAGCCAAGGGACTAGCGTCTACAATGAGCAGTTCTTC	CASSQGTSVYNEQFF	few	TRBV4-2	TRBJ2-1	TRBD2
TGTGCCAGCAGTGATGCTAGCGGGACGCACGAGCAGTACTTC	CASSDASGTHEQYF	NA	TRBV6-1	TRBJ2-7	TRBD2
TGTGCCAGCAGCTGGTTTTCGGGAGGCTACACCTTC	CASSWFSGGYTF	NA	TRBV28	TRBJ1-2	NA
TGTGCCAGCAGTTTATTATCTGGGGCACTACTCTACGAGCAGTACTTC	CASSLLSGALLYEQYF	NA	TRBV28	TRBJ2-7	NA
TGCAGCGTTGAAGTGGGACAGGGGGCAAATGGCTACACCTTC	CSVEVGQGANGYTF	NA	TRBV29-1	TRBJ1-2	TRBD1
TGTGCCAGCAGTGGGGGACAGGGGGGACAGCCCCAGCATTTT	CASSGGQGGQPQHF	NA	TRBV2	TRBJ1-5	TRBD1
TGTGCCAGCAGTTTAACAGGAAGCGGGAGGACCGGTGAGCAGTTCTTC	CASSLTGSGRTGEQFF	NA	TRBV28	TRBJ2-1	TRBD2
TGTGCCAGCAGCCGCGGACTAGGCGCCTACGAGCAGTACTTC	CASSRGLGAYEQYF	NA	TRBV7-2	TRBJ2-7	TRBD2
TGTGCCAGTAGTATTTTCGGCAGGGGCGACCAAGAGACCCAGTACTTC	CASSIFGRGDQETQYF	NA	TRBV19	TRBJ2-5	NA
TGTGCCAGCCAGACGGGACATTCGAACTTTGGCTACACCTTC	CASQTGHSNFGYTF	NA	TRBV18	TRBJ1-2	NA
TGTGCCTGGGCGGACAGGAGCTACTATGGCTACACCTTC	CAWADRSYYGYTF	few	TRBV30	TRBJ1-2	TRBD1
TGTGCCAGCAGGCCGGGACAGAGCACCGGGGAGCTGTTTTTT	CASRPGQSTGELFF	NA	TRBV6-5	TRBJ2-2	TRBD1
TGTGCCAGCAGTCCGGGGAGGGGGGCATACGAGCAGTACTTC	CASSPGRGAYEQYF	few	TRBV6-5	TRBJ2-7	NA
TGTGCCAGCAGCTTATGGCTAGCGGGAGAAAATGAGCAGTTCTTC	CASSLWLAGENEQFF	NA	TRBV7-2	TRBJ2-1	TRBD2
TGTGCCATCGAGCGGGAGGACTCCTACAATGAGCAGTTCTTC	CAIEREDSYNEQFF	NA	TRBV7-8	TRBJ2-1	TRBD2
TGTGCCAGCAGCTTGAGCTGGAGCTCCTACGAGCAGTACTTC	CASSLSWSSYEQYF	once	TRBV11-3	TRBJ2-7	NA
TGTGCCAGCAGTCTCCAGGGGACTGAAGCTTTCTTT	CASSLQGTEAFF	NA	TRBV28	TRBJ1-1	NA
TGTGCCAGCTCACCCTTCCAGGGACTAGCGGCTGCCTACAATGAGCAGTTCTTC	CASSPFQGLAAAYNEQFF	NA	TRBV18	TRBJ2-1	TRBD2
TGTGCCAGCAGCCGGACTAGCGGCACAGATACGCAGTATTTT	CASSRTSGTDTQYF	NA	TRBV11-2	TRBJ2-3	TRBD2
TGCAGCGTTGCTCTACTAGGACAGATCCAAGAGACCCAGTACTTC	CSVALLGQIQETQYF	few	TRBV29-1	TRBJ2-5	NA
TGTGCCAGCAGCCCGCGACTTACAGATACGCAGTATTTT	CASSPRLTDTQYF	few	TRBV11-1	TRBJ2-3	NA
TGTGCCTGGAGTCCGGCGGGTGGCTACACCTTC	CAWSPAGGYTF	NA	TRBV30	TRBJ1-2	NA
TGTGCCAGCAGTCCACCCCGAGCGGTAAAAGAGACCCAGTACTTC	CASSPPRAVKETQYF	NA	TRBV28	TRBJ2-5	NA
TGTGCCAGCAGTGAAGGAGAATTGGGCTACACCTTC	CASSEGELGYTF	NA	TRBV6-1	TRBJ1-2	NA
TGTGCCATCAGTGAGAGTAGCGGGAGTTATAATGAGCAGTTCTTC	CAISESSGSYNEQFF	NA	TRBV10-3	TRBJ2-1	TRBD2
TGTGCCAGCAGTCAAACCGGACAGGGCTCGGGGAATGAGCAGTTCTTC	CASSQTGQGSGNEQFF	few	TRBV28	TRBJ2-1	TRBD1
TGCAGTGCAGCGACTAGCTACGAGCAGTACTTC	CSAATSYEQYF	NA	TRBV20-1	TRBJ2-7	NA
TGCGCCAGCAGCCTCCAGCGGGGTCCGGGTGAGCAGTACTTC	CASSLQRGPGEQYF	few	TRBV23-1	TRBJ2-7	TRBD2
TGTGCCAGCAATAAAGGACAGGGGGCAACTGAAGCTTTCTTT	CASNKGQGATEAFF	once	TRBV2	TRBJ1-1	TRBD1
TGCGCCAGCGGTCATGGGTCCTCAGGGCCTGAAGCTTTCTTT	CASGHGSSGPEAFF	NA	TRBV5-1	TRBJ1-1	NA
TGCGCCAGCAGCTTGGGGGACTCCCTAGAGCAGTTCTTC	CASSLGDSLEQFF	NA	TRBV5-1	TRBJ2-1	NA
TGTGCCAGCAGCGTAACCGGACAGACCTACAATGAGCAGTTCTTC	CASSVTGQTYNEQFF	NA	TRBV9	TRBJ2-1	NA
TGTGCCAGCGCCGACAGGAACACCGGGGAGCTGTTTTTT	CASADRNTGELFF	NA	TRBV28	TRBJ2-2	NA
TGTGCCAGCTCTCTTGGGACAGGGGGCTTTTGGGACGAGCAGTACTTC	CASSLGTGGFWDEQYF	NA	TRBV18	TRBJ2-7	TRBD1
TGTGCCAGCAGTCCCACCACAGGGAATGAGAACTATGGCTACACCTTC	CASSPTTGNENYGYTF	NA	TRBV25-1	TRBJ1-2	NA
TGTGCCAGCAGCCTAGACCGCAACGGCTATGGCTACACCTTC	CASSLDRNGYGYTF	NA	TRBV7-3	TRBJ1-2	NA
TGTGCCAGTAGTATTGCGGGAACGGCTGGAAACACCATATATTTT	CASSIAGTAGNTIYF	NA	TRBV19	TRBJ1-3	NA
TGTGCCAGCAGCTCGCCCACCGGGACAGGAGAGACCCAGTACTTC	CASSSPTGTGETQYF	NA	TRBV11-2	TRBJ2-5	TRBD1
TGCGCCAGCAGCTCATTAAGCCCCAATGAGCAGTTCTTC	CASSSLSPNEQFF	NA	TRBV5-1	TRBJ2-1	NA